A single sample gave rise to the 21 T cell receptor beta chains below, sequenced in a study of cytomegalovirus exposure and HLA in healthy donors. PCR used 60 Vbeta primers and 13 Jbeta primers. Measured with immunoSEQ multiplex PCR; TCRdb has only the in-frame clones, and not every one. This sample has approximately 130,000 clones, with roughly four fifths found just once. Sequencing input: PBMCs. These receptor sequences come from a boy aged 5-17 years in good health and CMV-seronegative.

The chain joins TRBV4-2 to TRBJ1-2, with 11 bases matching TRBD1. Trimming cost V 0 bases and J 4 bases; bases outside gene matches: 7. Germline V gene sequence: CDR1 LGHNA, CDR2 YNFKEQ. The CDR3 runs to 17 residues. This CDR3 reads CASSQERLGTGGYGYTF. DNA of the CDR3: TGTGCCAGCAGCCAAGAACGGTTGGGGACAGGGGGCTATGGCTACACCTTC.

The sample holds one count of this clone. J is TRBJ2-1 and V is TRBV9, with TRBD2 matching over 11 bases. The trim removed 2 bases at V and 6 bases at J, leaving 4 bases unmatched. Germline CDR1 is SGDLS and CDR2 is YYNGEE. This CDR3 spans 15 amino acids. The DNA for the CDR3 is TGTGCCAGCAGCGTTAGCGGGAGGGCCAGCAATGAGCAGTTCTTC. Translating it yields CASSVSGRASNEQFF.

The rearrangement uses TRBV7-2 and TRBJ2-7; 9 bases are a match to TRBD1. The germline V gene has CDR1 SGHTA and CDR2 FQGNSA. V dropped 8 bases and J dropped 7; count of bases not matched to a gene: 12. CDR3 length equals 14 residues. CDR3 residues: CASGEGQGRGEQYF. The CDR3 DNA reads TGTGCCAGCGGAGAGGGACAGGGACGGGGAGAGCAGTACTTC.

This chain joins TRBV4-3 and TRBJ1-1; a weak D match, TRBD1 (6 bases). The ends were cut back, 0 bases at V and 0 bases at J, with 8 bases in the middle. CDR1 is LGHNA, CDR2 YSLEER, per germline. CDR3 length equals 15 residues. The CDR3 sequence is CASSQDRTVNTEAFF. For the CDR3, the DNA is TGCGCCAGCAGCCAAGATCGGACAGTGAACACTGAAGCTTTCTTT.

The V and J genes are TRBV13 and TRBJ1-1, with unresolved D. Germline V CDR1 and CDR2: PRHDT, FYEKMQ (reference sequence). This CDR3 comprises 14 residues. The V end lost 6 bases, the J end lost 6 bases, and 17 bases lay between the germline ends. The CDR3 region has the DNA TGTGCCAGCAGTTCGCGTAGTCTAGGTCCTGAAGCTTTCTTT. Protein: CASSSRSLGPEAFF. The variable domain in full, with the rest retrieved from reference TRBV13 and TRBJ1-1, is AAGVIQSPRHLIKEKRETATLKCYPIPRHDTVYWYQQGPGQDPQFLISFYEKMQSDKGSIPDRFSAQQFSDYHSELNMSSLELGDSALYFCASSSRSLGPEAFFGQGTRLTVV.

The sample holds a few counts of this clone. This chain uses TRBV7-2 with TRBJ1-3, with TRBD1 matching over 7 bases. J gave up 4 bases and V 1 base, and 1 base lay outside the gene matches. The CDR3 has 14 amino acids. In germline, CDR1 is SGHTA, CDR2 FQGNSA. The CDR3 loop reads CASSLDRGGNTIYF. The CDR3, as DNA: TGTGCCAGCAGCTTAGACAGGGGCGGAAACACCATATATTTT.

The chain links TRBV4-2 to TRBJ2-5, with 9 bases fitting TRBD2. V lost 2 bases, J lost 3 bases, and 10 bases stayed unmatched. This CDR3 spans 17 amino acids. Germline V lookup: CDR1 LGHNA, CDR2 YNFKEQ. The CDR3 nucleotides read TGTGCCAGCAGCCAACCAGACCGCGGACTAGCGAAAGAGACCCAGTACTTC. Protein sequence: CASSQPDRGLAKETQYF.

This clone has a handful of counts. The chain combines TRBV7-2 with TRBJ2-7; TRBD2 is a possible D gene (6 bases). Trimming removed 1 base from V and 7 bases from J, with 17 bases in between. CDR1 and CDR2 from the germline V gene are SGHTA and FQGNSA. The CDR3 extends over 15 amino acids. The CDR3 DNA reads TGTGCCAGCAGCTTAGAAGGCGGGATAAATACAGAGCAGTACTTC. Translated: CASSLEGGINTEQYF.

The chain recombines TRBV5-1 with TRBJ2-7; TRBD2 agrees at 10 bases. CDR1 is SGHRS and CDR2 is YFSETQ in the germline V gene. There are 15 residues in the CDR3. J gave up 0 bases and V 4 bases, and 4 bases lay outside the gene matches. The CDR3 spells CASSPASGGSYEQYF. Here the CDR3 DNA reads TGCGCCAGCAGCCCCGCTAGCGGGGGCTCCTACGAGCAGTACTTC.

The V call is TRBV11-3, the J call TRBJ2-1; 8 bases are shared with TRBD2. With 2 bases clipped from V and 9 bases from J, the junction kept 9 bases outside the gene matches. Germline V gene lookup returns CDR1 SGHNT and CDR2 YENEEA. The CDR3 loop spans 15 amino acids. The CDR3 DNA reads TGTGCCAGCAGCTTAAGAGCGGGAGATCCAGGTGAGCAGTTCTTC. Amino acid sequence: CASSLRAGDPGEQFF.

The V call is TRBV27, the J call TRBJ2-7, with 11 nucleotides matching TRBD2. Germline CDR1 is MNHEY and CDR2 is SMNVEV (reference sequence). The CDR3 extends over 14 amino acids. The ends lost 5 bases at V and 3 bases at J; junction bases unmatched: 3. The CDR3 DNA reads as TGTGCCAGCAGTCTAGCGGGAGGCCTCTACGAGCAGTACTTC. Residues: CASSLAGGLYEQYF.

V is TRBV9 and J is TRBJ2-7, with a weak D call TRBD1 (8 bases). Germline CDR1 reads SGDLS; CDR2 reads YYNGEE. The CDR3 runs to 15 residues. The V and J ends lost 0 bases and 5 bases respectively, with 15 bases between them. The CDR3 sequence is CASSVGGQGGDEQYF. Written as DNA, the CDR3 is TGTGCCAGCAGCGTAGGCGGACAGGGAGGGGACGAGCAGTACTTC.

This clone appeared a single time. CDR3 residues: CASSMRLGGGNEQFF. CDR3 in DNA: TGTGCCAGTAGTATGAGACTAGGGGGGGGGAATGAGCAGTTCTTC. This chain connects TRBV19 to TRBJ2-1; D possibly corresponds to TRBD2 (7 bases). The CDR3 length is 15 residues. V gave up 3 bases and J gave up 7 bases, with 16 bases separating them. CDR1 and CDR2 (germline): LNHDA, SQIVND (reference sequence).

The table lists this clone with a count of one. This rearrangement joins TRBV5-6 to TRBJ2-7, with 8 nucleotides matching TRBD1. With V trimmed by 9 bases and J by 4 bases, 12 bases remained unmatched. Looked up from germline, CDR1 is SGHDT and CDR2 is YYEEEE. CDR3 length: 14 amino acids. The CDR3 loop reads CATRGQGSAYEQYF. The CDR3 DNA is TGTGCCACACGAGGACAGGGCTCGGCGTACGAGCAGTACTTC.

The chain employs TRBV19 and TRBJ2-1; 9 bases fit TRBD2. The CDR3 consists of 16 residues. In germline, CDR1 is LNHDA, CDR2 SQIVND (reference sequence). Losses at the gene ends were 5 bases for V and 4 bases for J; bases not matched to a gene: 9. CDR3 in amino acids: CASSVFAGGEYNEQFF. CDR3 sequence (DNA): TGTGCCAGTAGTGTCTTCGCGGGAGGGGAGTACAATGAGCAGTTCTTC.

The chain links TRBV9 to TRBJ1-1; D is possibly TRBD1 (6 bases). Germline values: CDR1 SGDLS, CDR2 YYNGEE. The CDR3 length is 11 residues. V was clipped by 7 bases and J by 8 bases, with 12 bases between them. The CDR3 bases are TGTGCCAGCGGGGGGGCAGGAGAAGCTTTCTTT. Protein sequence: CASGGAGEAFF. The full variable domain, its missing parts supplied by reference TRBV9 and TRBJ1-1, is DSGVTQTPKHLITATGQRVTLRCSPRSGDLSVYWYQQSLDQGLQFLIQYYNGEERAKGNILERFSAQQFPDLHSELNLSSLELGDSALYFCASGGAGEAFFGQGTRLTVV.

The V gene is TRBV11-2, the J gene TRBJ2-1, with D possibly TRBD2 on 6 matching bases. Germline CDR1 reads SGHAT; CDR2 reads FQNNGV. The germline V and J ends were trimmed by 4 bases and 0 bases, with 13 bases remaining between them. The CDR3 has 16 amino acids. CDR3 protein: CASSSELAASYNEQFF. Here the CDR3 DNA reads TGTGCCAGCAGCTCGGAATTAGCGGCCTCCTACAATGAGCAGTTCTTC.

The rearrangement joins TRBV19 to TRBJ1-3; D gene uncertain. V lost 5 bases and J lost 1, with 9 bases in between. The CDR3 loop spans 14 amino acids. Germline assignment: CDR1 LNHDA and CDR2 SQIVND (reference sequence). In DNA, the CDR3 is TGTGCCAGTAGTTCCACGAGTTCTGGAAACACCATATATTTT. Amino acids: CASSSTSSGNTIYF.

This clone has a single count. The chain couples TRBV9 to TRBJ2-7, with 11 bases fitting TRBD1. Germline-derived CDR1 and CDR2 are SGDLS and YYNGEE. After removal of 4 bases from V and 1 base from J, the junction contained 4 bases not matched to a gene. This CDR3 is 15 amino acids long. The CDR3: CASSLRDRGSYEQYF. CDR3 in DNA: TGTGCCAGCAGCCTCCGGGACAGGGGGTCCTACGAGCAGTACTTC. The full variable domain, rest sourced from reference TRBV9 and TRBJ2-7, is DSGVTQTPKHLITATGQRVTLRCSPRSGDLSVYWYQQSLDQGLQFLIQYYNGEERAKGNILERFSAQQFPDLHSELNLSSLELGDSALYFCASSLRDRGSYEQYFGPGTRLTVT.

The chain recombines TRBV5-4 with TRBJ1-1; D may be TRBD1 (5 bases). Germline V lookup: CDR1 SGHNT, CDR2 YYREEE (reference sequence). The CDR3 has 15 amino acids. The ends were cut back, 1 base at V and 1 base at J, with 11 bases in the middle. The CDR3 here is CASSLPGGTNTEAFF. CDR3 nucleotides: TGTGCCAGCAGCTTGCCAGGCGGGACGAACACTGAAGCTTTCTTT.

V and J are TRBV9 and TRBJ1-4; D is unclear. Trimming shortened V by 5 bases and J by 6 bases, and 11 bases separated the two germline ends. Germline CDR1 is SGDLS and CDR2 is YYNGEE. This CDR3 has 13 residues. The CDR3 region is CASSRLGDEKLFF. In nucleotides, the CDR3 is TGTGCCAGCAGTCGACTCGGGGATGAAAAACTGTTTTTT.